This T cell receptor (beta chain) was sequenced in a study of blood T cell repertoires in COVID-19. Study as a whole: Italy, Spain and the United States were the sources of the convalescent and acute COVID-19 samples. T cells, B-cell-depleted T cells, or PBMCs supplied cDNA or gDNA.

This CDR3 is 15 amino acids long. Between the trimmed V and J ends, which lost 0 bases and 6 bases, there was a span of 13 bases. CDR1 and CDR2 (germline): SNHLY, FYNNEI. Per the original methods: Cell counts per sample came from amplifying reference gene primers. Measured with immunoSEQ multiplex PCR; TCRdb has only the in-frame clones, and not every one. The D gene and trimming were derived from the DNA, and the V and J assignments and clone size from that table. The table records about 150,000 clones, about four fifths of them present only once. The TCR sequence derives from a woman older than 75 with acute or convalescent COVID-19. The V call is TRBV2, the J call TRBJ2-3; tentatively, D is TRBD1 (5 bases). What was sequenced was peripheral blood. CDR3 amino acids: CASSEASRERDTQYF. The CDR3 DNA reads TGTGCCAGCAGTGAAGCTTCCAGGGAAAGGGATACGCAGTATTTT.